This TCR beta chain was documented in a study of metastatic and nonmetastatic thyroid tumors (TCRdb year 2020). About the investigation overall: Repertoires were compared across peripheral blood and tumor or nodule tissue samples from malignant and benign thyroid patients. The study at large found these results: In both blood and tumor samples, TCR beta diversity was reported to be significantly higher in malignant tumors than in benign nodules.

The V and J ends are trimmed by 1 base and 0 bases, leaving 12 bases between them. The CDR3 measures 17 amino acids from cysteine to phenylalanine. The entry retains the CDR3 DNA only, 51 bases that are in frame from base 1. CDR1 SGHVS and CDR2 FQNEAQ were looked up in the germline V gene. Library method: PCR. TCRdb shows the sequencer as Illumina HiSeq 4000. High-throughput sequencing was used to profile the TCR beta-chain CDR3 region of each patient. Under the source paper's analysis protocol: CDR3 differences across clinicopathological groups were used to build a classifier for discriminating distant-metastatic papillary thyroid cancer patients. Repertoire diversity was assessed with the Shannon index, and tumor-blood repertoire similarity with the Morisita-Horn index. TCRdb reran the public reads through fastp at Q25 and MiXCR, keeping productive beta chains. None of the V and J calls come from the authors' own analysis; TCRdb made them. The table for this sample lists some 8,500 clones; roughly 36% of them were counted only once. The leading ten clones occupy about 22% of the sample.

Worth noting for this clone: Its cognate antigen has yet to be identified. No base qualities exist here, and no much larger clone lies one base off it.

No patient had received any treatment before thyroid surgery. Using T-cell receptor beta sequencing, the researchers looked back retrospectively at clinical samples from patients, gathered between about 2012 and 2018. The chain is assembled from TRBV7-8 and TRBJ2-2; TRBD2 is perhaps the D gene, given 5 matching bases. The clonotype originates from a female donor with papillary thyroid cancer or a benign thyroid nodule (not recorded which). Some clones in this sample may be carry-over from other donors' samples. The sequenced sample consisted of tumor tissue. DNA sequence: TGTGCCAGCAGCTTAGGAGGCGGACTCGCGAACACCGGGGAGCTGTTTTTT. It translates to CASSLGGGLANTGELFF.